The 8 T cell receptor beta chains presented below share a single source sample, sequenced in a study of technical replicates of blood from several donors. Generated by immunoSEQ multiplex PCR, the TCRdb table keeps only in-frame clones and is missing some. This sample has over 55,000 clones, with about 96% found just once. Sequencing input: T cells isolated from PBMCs. The receptors here all came from a human donor in good health.

The chain is built from TRBV19 and TRBJ2-2; D is uncertain. The ends were cut back, 4 bases at V and 4 bases at J, with 10 bases in the middle. The CDR3 loop spans 14 amino acids. Per the germline V gene, CDR1 is LNHDA and CDR2 is SQIVND (reference sequence). The chain's CDR3 is CASSKTPPTGELFF. The DNA for the CDR3 is TGTGCCAGTAGTAAGACTCCCCCCACCGGGGAGCTGTTTTTT.

The chain couples TRBV19 to TRBJ2-7, with D perhaps TRBD2 (6 bases). CDR3 size: 13 residues. Germline lookup yields CDR1 LNHDA and CDR2 SQIVND (reference sequence). The V end was cut by 3 bases, the J end by 5 bases, with 11 bases between. The CDR3 spells CASSMVRGDEQYF. The CDR3 nucleotides read TGTGCCAGTAGTATGGTCCGCGGGGACGAGCAGTACTTC. Full variable domain (outside the CDR3, taken from reference TRBV19 and TRBJ2-7): DGGITQSPKYLFRKEGQNVTLSCEQNLNHDAMYWYRQDPGQGLRLIYYSQIVNDFQKGDIAEGYSVSREKKESFPLTVTSAQKNPTAFYLCASSMVRGDEQYFGPGTRLTVT.

The rearrangement joins TRBV5-1 to TRBJ2-1, with D maybe TRBD1 (5 bases). The CDR3 is 12 amino acids. V was pared by 5 bases and J by 9 bases, with 12 bases between. Germline lookup yields CDR1 SGHRS and CDR2 YFSETQ. CDR3 nucleotide sequence: TGCGCCAGCAGATTGCAGGGTGGTGAGCAGTTCTTC. Translating gives CASRLQGGEQFF.

The chain links TRBV2 to TRBJ2-2; 9 bases fit TRBD2. CDR1 is SNHLY, CDR2 FYNNEI, per germline. With V trimmed by 2 bases and J by 6 bases, 7 bases remained unmatched. The CDR3 is made up of 16 amino acids. This chain's CDR3 is CASSERGGGASGELFF. The CDR3 DNA is TGTGCCAGCAGTGAACGAGGCGGGGGGGCTTCCGGGGAGCTGTTTTTT.

The rearrangement uses TRBV29-1 and TRBJ1-1; 9 bases are a match to TRBD1. The germline gives CDR1 SQVTM, CDR2 ANQGSEA. This CDR3 is 13 amino acids long. V gave up 6 bases and J gave up 7 bases; unmatched junction bases: 9. In nucleotides, the CDR3 is TGCAGCGTGAGCCGGGACAGGGCTTATGAAGCTTTCTTT. Its protein is CSVSRDRAYEAFF.

The genes are TRBV29-1 and TRBJ2-7; D remains unclear. This CDR3 region has 14 residues. CDR1 and CDR2 from the germline V gene are SQVTM and ANQGSEA. The V end lost 4 bases, the J end lost 2 bases, and 15 bases lay between the germline ends. CDR3 nucleotides: TGCAGCGTTGTTAGGCAGGCCGAACCCTACGAGCAGTACTTC. Amino acids: CSVVRQAEPYEQYF.

The rearrangement uses TRBV5-6 and TRBJ2-7; weak D call: TRBD2 (5 bases). Germline V gene lookup returns CDR1 SGHDT and CDR2 YYEEEE. The V end was cut by 4 bases, the J end by 3 bases, with 17 bases between. This CDR3 has 15 amino acids. The CDR3, as DNA: TGTGCCAGCAGCCACACTAGTTCAGGAATCTACGAGCAGTACTTC. This translates into CASSHTSSGIYEQYF.

This clone was detected a few times. V and J are TRBV7-8 and TRBJ1-4, with TRBD1 identical over 7 bases. This CDR3 is 15 amino acids long. The germline V gene encodes CDR1 SGHVS and CDR2 FQNEAQ. Losses at the gene ends were 5 bases for V and 5 bases for J; bases not matched to a gene: 8. The CDR3 sequence: CASSPPGRGNEKLFF. CDR3 DNA: TGTGCCAGCAGCCCGCCGGGCAGGGGGAATGAAAAACTGTTTTTT.